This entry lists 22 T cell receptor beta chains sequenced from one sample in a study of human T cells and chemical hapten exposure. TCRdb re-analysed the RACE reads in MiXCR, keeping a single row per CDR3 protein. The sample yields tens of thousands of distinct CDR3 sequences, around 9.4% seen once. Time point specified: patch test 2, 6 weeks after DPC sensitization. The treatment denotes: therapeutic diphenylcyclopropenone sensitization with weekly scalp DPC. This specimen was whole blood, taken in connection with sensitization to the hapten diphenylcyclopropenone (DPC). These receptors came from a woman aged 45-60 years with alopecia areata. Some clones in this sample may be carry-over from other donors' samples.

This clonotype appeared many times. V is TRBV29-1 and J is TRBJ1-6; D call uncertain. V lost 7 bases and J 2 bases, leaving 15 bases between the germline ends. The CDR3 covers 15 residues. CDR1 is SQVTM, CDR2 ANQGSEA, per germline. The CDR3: CSAAESGAYNSPLHF. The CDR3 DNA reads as TGCAGCGCCGCCGAATCCGGGGCCTATAATTCACCCCTCCACTTT.

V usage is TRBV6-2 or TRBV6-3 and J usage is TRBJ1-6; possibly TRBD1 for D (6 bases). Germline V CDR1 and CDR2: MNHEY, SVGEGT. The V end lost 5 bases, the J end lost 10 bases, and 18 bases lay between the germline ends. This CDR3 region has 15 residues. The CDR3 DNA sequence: TGTGCCAGCAGTACCGAGATGGACAGAGACTCACCCCTCCACTTT. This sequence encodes CASSTEMDRDSPLHF.

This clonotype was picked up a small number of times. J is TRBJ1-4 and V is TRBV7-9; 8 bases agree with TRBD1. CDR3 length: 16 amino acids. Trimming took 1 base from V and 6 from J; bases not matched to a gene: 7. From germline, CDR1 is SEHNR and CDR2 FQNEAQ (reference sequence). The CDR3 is CASSLGLDRAHEKLFF. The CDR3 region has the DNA TGTGCCAGCAGCTTAGGGCTGGACAGGGCCCATGAAAAACTGTTTTTT.

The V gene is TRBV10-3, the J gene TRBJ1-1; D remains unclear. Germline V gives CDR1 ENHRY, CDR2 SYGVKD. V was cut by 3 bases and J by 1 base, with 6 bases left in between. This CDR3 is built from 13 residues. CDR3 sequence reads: CAISDNANTEAFF. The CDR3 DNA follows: TGTGCCATCAGTGACAACGCGAACACTGAAGCTTTCTTT.

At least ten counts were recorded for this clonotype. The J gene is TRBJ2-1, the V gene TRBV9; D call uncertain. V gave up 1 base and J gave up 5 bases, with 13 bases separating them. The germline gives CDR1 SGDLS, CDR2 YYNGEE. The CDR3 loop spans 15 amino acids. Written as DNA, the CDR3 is TGTGCCAGCAGCGTATGGCAGCTTCCAAACAATGAGCAGTTCTTC. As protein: CASSVWQLPNNEQFF.

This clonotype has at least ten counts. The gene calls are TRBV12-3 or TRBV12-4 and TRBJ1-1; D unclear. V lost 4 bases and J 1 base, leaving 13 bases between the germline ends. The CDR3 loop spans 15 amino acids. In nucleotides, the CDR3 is TGTGCCAGCAGTTCCGCGATATGGGGGAACACTGAAGCTTTCTTT. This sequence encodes CASSSAIWGNTEAFF.

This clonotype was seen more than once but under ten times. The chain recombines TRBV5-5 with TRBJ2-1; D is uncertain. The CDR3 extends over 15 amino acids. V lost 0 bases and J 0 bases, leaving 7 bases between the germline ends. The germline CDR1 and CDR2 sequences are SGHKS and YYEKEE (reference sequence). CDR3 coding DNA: TGTGCCAGCAGCTTGGTTGGGATCTCCTACAATGAGCAGTTCTTC. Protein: CASSLVGISYNEQFF.

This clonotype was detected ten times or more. The chain's CDR3 is CASSLAGRMGGSYGYTF. CDR3 bases: TGTGCCAGCAGTTTAGCGGGACGTATGGGAGGATCCTATGGCTACACCTTC. The J gene is TRBJ1-2, the V gene TRBV28, with TRBD1 as a possible D gene (5 bases). Trimming took off 2 bases at V and 4 bases at J, with 20 bases between the two ends. The CDR3 is 17 residues long. Germline V gene lookup returns CDR1 MDHEN and CDR2 SYDVKM.

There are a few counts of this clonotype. CDR3 amino acids: CASSRRKDRGYEQYF. CDR3 nucleotide sequence: TGTGCCAGCAGCAGACGCAAAGACAGGGGCTACGAGCAGTACTTC. The chain is built from TRBV21-1 and TRBJ2-7; the table assigns TRBD1, which was not confirmed against the DNA. TRBV21-1 has pseudogene status. The CDR3 is 15 amino acids.

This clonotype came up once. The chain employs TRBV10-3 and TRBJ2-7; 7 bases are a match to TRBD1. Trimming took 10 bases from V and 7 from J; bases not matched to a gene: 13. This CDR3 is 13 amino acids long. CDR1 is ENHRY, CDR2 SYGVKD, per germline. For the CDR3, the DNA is TGTGCCACCAAGCCGGACAGGCGGAGGGAGCAGTACTTC. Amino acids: CATKPDRRREQYF.

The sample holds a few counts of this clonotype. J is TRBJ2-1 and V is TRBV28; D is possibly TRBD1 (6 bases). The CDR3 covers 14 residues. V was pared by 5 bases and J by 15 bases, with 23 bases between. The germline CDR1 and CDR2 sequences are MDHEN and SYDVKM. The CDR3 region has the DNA TGTGCCAGCAGTGACAGGTCCGGGCTCCAATCGCTGTTCTTC. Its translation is CASSDRSGLQSLFF.

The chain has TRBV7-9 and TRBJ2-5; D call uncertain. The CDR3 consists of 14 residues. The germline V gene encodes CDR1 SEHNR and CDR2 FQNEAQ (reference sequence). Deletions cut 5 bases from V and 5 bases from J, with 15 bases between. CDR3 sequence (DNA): TGTGCCAGCAGCCCCCGCGAAATAAAGGAGACCCAGTACTTC. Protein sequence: CASSPREIKETQYF.

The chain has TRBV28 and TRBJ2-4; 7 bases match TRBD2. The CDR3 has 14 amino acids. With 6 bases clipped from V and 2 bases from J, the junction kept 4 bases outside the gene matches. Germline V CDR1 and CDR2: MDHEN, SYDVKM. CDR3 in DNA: TGTGCCAGCAGGTCCGGGGGGACCAAAAACATTCAGTACTTC. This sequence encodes CASRSGGTKNIQYF.

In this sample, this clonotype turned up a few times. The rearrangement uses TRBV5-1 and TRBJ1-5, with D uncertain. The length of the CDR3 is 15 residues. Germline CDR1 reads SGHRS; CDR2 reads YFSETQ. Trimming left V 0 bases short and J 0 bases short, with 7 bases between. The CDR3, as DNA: TGCGCCAGCAGCTTGGATGCAAGTAGCAATCAGCCCCAGCATTTT. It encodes CASSLDASSNQPQHF.

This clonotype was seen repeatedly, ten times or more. The CDR3 loop is CASSVGLAVSYNEQFF. CDR3 DNA sequence: TGTGCCAGCAGTGTGGGACTAGCGGTTTCCTACAATGAGCAGTTCTTC. V gene TRBV2 combines with J gene TRBJ2-1; 11 bases align to TRBD2. The junction had 3 bases not matched to a gene; V was cut back by 4 bases and J by 1 base. This CDR3 is 16 amino acids long. Germline V lookup: CDR1 SNHLY, CDR2 FYNNEI. Complete variable domain (other parts from reference TRBV2 and TRBJ2-1): EPEVTQTPSHQVTQMGQEVILRCVPISNHLYFYWYRQILGQKVEFLVSFYNNEISEKSEIFDDQFSVERPDGSNFTLKIRSTKLEDSAMYFCASSVGLAVSYNEQFFGPGTRLTVL.

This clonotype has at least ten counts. The CDR3, as DNA: TGTGCCAGCAGTTTCACAGATACGCAGTATTTT. The encoded protein is CASSFTDTQYF. The rearrangement uses TRBV12-3 or TRBV12-4 and TRBJ2-3; D is ambiguous. The V and J ends lost 3 bases and 2 bases respectively, with 0 bases between them. There are 11 residues in the CDR3.

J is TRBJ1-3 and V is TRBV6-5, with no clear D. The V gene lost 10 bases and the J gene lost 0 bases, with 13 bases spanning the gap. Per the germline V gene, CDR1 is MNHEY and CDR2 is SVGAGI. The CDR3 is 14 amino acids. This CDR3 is CATLQASSGNTIYF. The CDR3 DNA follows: TGTGCCACCCTCCAAGCGAGCTCTGGAAACACCATATATTTT.

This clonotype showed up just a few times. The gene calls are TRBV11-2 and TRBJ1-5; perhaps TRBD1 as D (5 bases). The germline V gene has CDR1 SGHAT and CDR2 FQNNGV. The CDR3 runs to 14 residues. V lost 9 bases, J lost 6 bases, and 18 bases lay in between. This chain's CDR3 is CASAPGTRGQPQHF. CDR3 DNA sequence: TGTGCCAGTGCACCCGGGACGAGGGGTCAGCCCCAGCATTTT.

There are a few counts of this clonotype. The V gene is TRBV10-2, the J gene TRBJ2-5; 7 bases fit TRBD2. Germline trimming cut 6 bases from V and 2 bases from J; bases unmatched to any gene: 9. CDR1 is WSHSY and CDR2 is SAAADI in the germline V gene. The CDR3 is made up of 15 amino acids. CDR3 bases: TGCGCCAGCAGGGAGCCCGCTAGCGGACAAGAGACCCAGTACTTC. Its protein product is CASREPASGQETQYF.

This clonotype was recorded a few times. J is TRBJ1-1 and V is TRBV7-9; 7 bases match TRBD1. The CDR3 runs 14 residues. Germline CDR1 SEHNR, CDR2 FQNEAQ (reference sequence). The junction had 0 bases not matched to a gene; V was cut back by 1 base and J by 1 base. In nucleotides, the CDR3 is TGTGCCAGCAGCTTAGGACAGGGGAACACTGAAGCTTTCTTT. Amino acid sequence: CASSLGQGNTEAFF. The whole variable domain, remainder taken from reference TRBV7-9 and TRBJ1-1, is DTGVSQNPRHKITKRGQNVTFRCDPISEHNRLYWYRQTLGQGPEFLTYFQNEAQLEKSRLLSDRFSAERPKGSFSTLEIQRTEQGDSAMYLCASSLGQGNTEAFFGQGTRLTVV.

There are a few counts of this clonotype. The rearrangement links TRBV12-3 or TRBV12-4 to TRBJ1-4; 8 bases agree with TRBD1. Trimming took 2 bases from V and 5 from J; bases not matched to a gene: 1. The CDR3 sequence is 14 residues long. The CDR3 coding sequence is TGTGCCAGCAGTTTACAGGGGGCGAATGAAAAACTGTTTTTT. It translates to CASSLQGANEKLFF.

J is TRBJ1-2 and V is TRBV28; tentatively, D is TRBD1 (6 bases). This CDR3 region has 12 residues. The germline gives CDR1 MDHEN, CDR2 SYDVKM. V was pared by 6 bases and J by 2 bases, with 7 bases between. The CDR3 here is CASRQGNYGYTF. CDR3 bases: TGTGCCAGCAGGCAGGGGAACTATGGCTACACCTTC.